Listed below are T cell receptor beta chains from one sample, sequenced in a study of blood T cell repertoires in COVID-19. Profiled with immunoSEQ multiplex PCR; TCRdb holds only in-frame clones, not every one. This sample yields 140,000 to 150,000 clones, of which around 80% are seen a single time; roughly 2% belongs to the top ten. The specimen was peripheral blood. These receptors were obtained from a woman aged 60-70 years with acute or convalescent COVID-19. CDR3s include the opening cysteine and the closing phenylalanine or tryptophan. The size of a clone is reported for some rows only, either as once, few or many, or as a class for expanded clones.

abundance: NA
j_gene: TRBJ2-2
v_gene: TRBV10-3
CDR3aa: CAIKGGREKSIGELFF

abundance: NA
j_gene: TRBJ2-5
v_gene: TRBV7-6
CDR3aa: CASSSGQGMETQYF

abundance: NA
j_gene: TRBJ1-1
v_gene: TRBV5-1
CDR3aa: CASSSPGYTEAFF

abundance: NA
j_gene: TRBJ1-1
v_gene: TRBV27
CDR3aa: CASSRTLNTEAFF

abundance: NA
j_gene: TRBJ2-1
v_gene: TRBV27
CDR3aa: CASSPLLAGGNEQFF

abundance: NA
j_gene: TRBJ2-2
v_gene: TRBV10-3
CDR3aa: CAISPMLQGATGELFF

abundance: NA
j_gene: TRBJ2-2
v_gene: TRBV12-3/TRBV12-4
CDR3aa: CASSFHTGELFF

abundance: once
j_gene: TRBJ2-3
v_gene: TRBV6-1
CDR3aa: CASSEGAGGLDTQYF

abundance: once
j_gene: TRBJ1-2
v_gene: TRBV9
CDR3aa: CASSPTGYGYTF

abundance: NA
j_gene: TRBJ2-3
v_gene: TRBV27
CDR3aa: CASSLQGARDTQYF

abundance: NA
j_gene: TRBJ2-1
v_gene: TRBV2
CDR3aa: CASSDTGGTYNEQFF

abundance: NA
j_gene: TRBJ2-1
v_gene: TRBV2
CDR3aa: CASSKRLAGVHEQFF

abundance: NA
j_gene: TRBJ2-1
v_gene: TRBV28
CDR3aa: CASSSRFLAPAGPINEQFF

abundance: NA
j_gene: TRBJ2-4
v_gene: TRBV2
CDR3aa: CASSVSGSLAKNIQYF

abundance: NA
j_gene: TRBJ2-5
v_gene: TRBV7-9
CDR3aa: CASSPVVLRETQYF

abundance: NA
j_gene: TRBJ1-1
v_gene: TRBV11-3
CDR3aa: CASSRDKNTEAFF